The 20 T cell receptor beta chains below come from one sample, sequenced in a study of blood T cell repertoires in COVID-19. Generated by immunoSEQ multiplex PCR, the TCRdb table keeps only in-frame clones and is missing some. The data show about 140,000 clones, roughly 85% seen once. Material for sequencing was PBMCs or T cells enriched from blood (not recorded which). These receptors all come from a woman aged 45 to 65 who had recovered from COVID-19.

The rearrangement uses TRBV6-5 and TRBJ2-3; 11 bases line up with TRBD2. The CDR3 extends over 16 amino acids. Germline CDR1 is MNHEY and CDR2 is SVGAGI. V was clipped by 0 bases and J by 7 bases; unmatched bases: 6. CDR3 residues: CASSYSASGGLYTQYF. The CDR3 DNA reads TGTGCCAGCAGTTACTCGGCTAGCGGGGGGCTTTATACGCAGTATTTT.

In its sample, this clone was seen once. For the CDR3, the DNA is TGTGCCAGCAGCCAAGCGGAGGGAAACACCATATATTTT. Its protein is CASSQAEGNTIYF. This sequence joins TRBV3-1 (or the pseudogene TRBV3-2) and TRBJ1-3, with D uncertain. From germline, CDR1 is LGHDT and CDR2 YNNKEL (reference sequence). The length of the CDR3 is 13 residues. V was trimmed by 1 base and J by 4 bases, leaving 5 bases between them.

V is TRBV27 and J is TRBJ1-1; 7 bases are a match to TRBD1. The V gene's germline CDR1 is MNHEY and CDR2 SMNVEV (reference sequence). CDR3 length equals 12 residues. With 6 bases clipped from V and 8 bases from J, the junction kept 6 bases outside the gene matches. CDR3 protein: CASRSTGLEAFF. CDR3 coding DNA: TGTGCCAGCAGGTCGACAGGGCTCGAAGCTTTCTTT.

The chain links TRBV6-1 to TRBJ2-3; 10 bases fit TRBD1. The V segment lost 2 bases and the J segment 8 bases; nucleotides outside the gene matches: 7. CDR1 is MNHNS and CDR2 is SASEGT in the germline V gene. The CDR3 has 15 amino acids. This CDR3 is CASSEPGQGQGTQYF. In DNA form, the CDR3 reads TGTGCCAGCAGTGAACCGGGACAGGGGCAGGGTACGCAGTATTTT.

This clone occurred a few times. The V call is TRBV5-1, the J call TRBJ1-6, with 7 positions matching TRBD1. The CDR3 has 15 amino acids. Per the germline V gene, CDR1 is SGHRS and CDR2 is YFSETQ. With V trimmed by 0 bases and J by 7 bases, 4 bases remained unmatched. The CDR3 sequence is CASSLGQGRNSPLHF. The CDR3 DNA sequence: TGCGCCAGCAGCTTGGGACAGGGCCGAAATTCACCCCTCCACTTT.

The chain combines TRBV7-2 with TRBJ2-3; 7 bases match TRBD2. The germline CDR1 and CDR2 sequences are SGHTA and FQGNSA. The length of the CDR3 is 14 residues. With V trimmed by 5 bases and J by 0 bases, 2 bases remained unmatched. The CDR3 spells CASSRGVSTDTQYF. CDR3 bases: TGTGCCAGCAGCCGGGGGGTTAGCACAGATACGCAGTATTTT.

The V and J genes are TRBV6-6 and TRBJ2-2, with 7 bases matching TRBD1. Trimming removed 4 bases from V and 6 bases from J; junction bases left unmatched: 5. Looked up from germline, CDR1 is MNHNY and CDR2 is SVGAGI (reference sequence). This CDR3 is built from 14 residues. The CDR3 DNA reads TGTGCCAGCAGTTTTAACAGGGGAGCCGGGGAGCTGTTTTTT. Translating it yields CASSFNRGAGELFF.

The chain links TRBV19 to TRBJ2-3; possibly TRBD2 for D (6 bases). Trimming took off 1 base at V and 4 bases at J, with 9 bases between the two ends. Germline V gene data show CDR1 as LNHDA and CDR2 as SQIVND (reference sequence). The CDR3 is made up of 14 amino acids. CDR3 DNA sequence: TGTGCCAGTAGTATAGTGCCTAGCGCAGATACGCAGTATTTT. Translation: CASSIVPSADTQYF.

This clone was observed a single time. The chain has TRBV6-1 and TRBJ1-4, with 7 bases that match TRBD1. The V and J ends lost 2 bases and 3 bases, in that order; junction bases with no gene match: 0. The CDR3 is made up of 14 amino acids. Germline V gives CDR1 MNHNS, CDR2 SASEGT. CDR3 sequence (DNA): TGTGCCAGCAGTGAACAGGGGGCTAATGAAAAACTGTTTTTT. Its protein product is CASSEQGANEKLFF.

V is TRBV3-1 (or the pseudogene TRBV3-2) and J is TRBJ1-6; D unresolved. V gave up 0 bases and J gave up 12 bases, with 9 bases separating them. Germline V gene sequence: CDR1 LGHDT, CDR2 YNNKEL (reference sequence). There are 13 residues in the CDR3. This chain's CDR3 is CASSQDNSGPLHF. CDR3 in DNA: TGTGCCAGCAGCCAAGATAACTCGGGACCCCTCCACTTT.

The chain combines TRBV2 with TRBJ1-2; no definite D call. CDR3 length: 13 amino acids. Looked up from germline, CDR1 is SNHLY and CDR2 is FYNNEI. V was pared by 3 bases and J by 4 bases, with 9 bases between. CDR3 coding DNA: TGTGCCAGCAGTGACAGAGGGCCCTATGGCTACACCTTC. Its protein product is CASSDRGPYGYTF.

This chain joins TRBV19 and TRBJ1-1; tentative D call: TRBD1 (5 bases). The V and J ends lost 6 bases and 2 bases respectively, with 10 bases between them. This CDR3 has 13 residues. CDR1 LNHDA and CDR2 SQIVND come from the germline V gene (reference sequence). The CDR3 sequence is CASRDRANTEAFF. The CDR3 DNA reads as TGTGCCAGTAGAGACAGAGCAAACACTGAAGCTTTCTTT.

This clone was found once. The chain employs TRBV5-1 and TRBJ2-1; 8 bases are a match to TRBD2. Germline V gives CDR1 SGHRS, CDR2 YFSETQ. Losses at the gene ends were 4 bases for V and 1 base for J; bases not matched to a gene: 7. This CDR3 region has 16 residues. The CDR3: CASSLGRGESYNEQFF. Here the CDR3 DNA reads TGCGCCAGCAGCCTTGGGCGGGGGGAGTCCTACAATGAGCAGTTCTTC. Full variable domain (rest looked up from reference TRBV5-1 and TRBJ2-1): KAGVTQTPRYLIKTRGQQVTLSCSPISGHRSVSWYQQTPGQGLQFLFEYFSETQRNKGNFPGRFSGRQFSNSRSEMNVSTLELGDSALYLCASSLGRGESYNEQFFGPGTRLTVL.

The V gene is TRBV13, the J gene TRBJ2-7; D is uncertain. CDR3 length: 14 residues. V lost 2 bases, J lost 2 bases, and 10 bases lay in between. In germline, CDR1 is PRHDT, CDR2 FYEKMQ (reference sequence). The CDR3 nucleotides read TGTGCCAGCAGCTTACGAAGAGGTCCCTACGAGCAGTACTTC. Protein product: CASSLRRGPYEQYF.

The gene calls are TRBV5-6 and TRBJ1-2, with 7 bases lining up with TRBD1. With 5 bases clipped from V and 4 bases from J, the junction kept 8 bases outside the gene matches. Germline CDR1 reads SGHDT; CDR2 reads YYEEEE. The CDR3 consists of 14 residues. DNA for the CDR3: TGTGCCAGCAGAAACGACAGGGTGGGCTATGGCTACACCTTC. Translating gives CASRNDRVGYGYTF.

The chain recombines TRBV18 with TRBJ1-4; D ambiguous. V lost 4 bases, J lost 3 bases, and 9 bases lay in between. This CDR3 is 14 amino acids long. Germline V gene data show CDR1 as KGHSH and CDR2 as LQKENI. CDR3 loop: CASSLRQANEKLFF. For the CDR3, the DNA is TGTGCCAGCTCACTCAGGCAGGCTAATGAAAAACTGTTTTTT.

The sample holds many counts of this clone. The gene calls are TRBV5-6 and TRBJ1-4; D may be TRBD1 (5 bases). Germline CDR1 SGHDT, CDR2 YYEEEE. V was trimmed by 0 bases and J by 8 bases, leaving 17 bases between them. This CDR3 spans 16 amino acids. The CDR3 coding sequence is TGTGCCAGCAGCTTGGACAGGCAATGGGATTACGAAAAACTGTTTTTT. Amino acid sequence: CASSLDRQWDYEKLFF.

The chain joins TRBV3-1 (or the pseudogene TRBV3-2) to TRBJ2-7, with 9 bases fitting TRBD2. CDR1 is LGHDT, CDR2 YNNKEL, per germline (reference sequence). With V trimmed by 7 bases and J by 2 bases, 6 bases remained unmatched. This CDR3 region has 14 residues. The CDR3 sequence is CASTTLAGPYEQYF. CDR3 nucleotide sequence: TGTGCCAGCACCACTCTAGCGGGGCCCTACGAGCAGTACTTC.

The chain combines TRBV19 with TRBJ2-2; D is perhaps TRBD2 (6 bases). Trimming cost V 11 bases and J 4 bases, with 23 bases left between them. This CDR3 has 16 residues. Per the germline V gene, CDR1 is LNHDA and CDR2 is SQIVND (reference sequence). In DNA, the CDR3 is TGTGCCGCCGCAACGGGAGCGGCCGAGGTCACCGGGGAGCTGTTTTTT. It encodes CAAATGAAEVTGELFF.

CDR3 protein: CASSSQGLDNSPLHF. The CDR3 DNA follows: TGTGCCAGCAGCTCGCAGGGGTTAGATAATTCACCCCTCCACTTT. The chain combines TRBV6-6 with TRBJ1-6; perhaps TRBD1 as D (6 bases). The germline V gene has CDR1 MNHNY and CDR2 SVGAGI (reference sequence). CDR3 length: 15 amino acids. V was pared by 6 bases and J by 5 bases, with 14 bases between.